Listed below are T cell receptor beta chains from one sample, sequenced in a study of cytomegalovirus exposure and HLA in healthy donors. The table came from immunoSEQ multiplex PCR; TCRdb's copy has only in-frame clones and leaves some out. The table has about 140,000 clones, around 75% seen once. Sequencing used PBMCs. These receptors were collected from a woman in her 30s in good health and CMV-seronegative. Both conserved end residues are part of each CDR3. D genes are given only for firm matches. Clone size is stated in some rows and not others, as once, few, many or a class when expanded.

few,TRBJ2-3,TRBD2,TRBV6-4,CASSDSSGGADTQYF,TGTGCCAGCAGTGACTCGAGCGGGGGGGCAGATACGCAGTATTTT
few,TRBJ1-1,.,TRBV6-6,CASSQGRTEAFF,TGTGCCAGCAGTCAGGGTCGCACTGAAGCTTTCTTT
.,TRBJ2-7,TRBD1,TRBV2,CASYLPGTVGYEQYF,TGTGCCAGCTACCTCCCCGGGACAGTGGGGTACGAGCAGTACTTC
.,TRBJ2-3,TRBD2,TRBV10-3,CAISERGGGQVDTQYF,TGTGCCATCAGTGAGCGGGGGGGTGGCCAGGTGGATACGCAGTATTTT
.,TRBJ1-1,.,TRBV19,CASSHPRRTNTEAFF,TGTGCCAGTAGCCATCCACGGCGGACTAACACTGAAGCTTTCTTT
.,TRBJ1-2,.,TRBV4-3,CASSPTGSRTGYTF,TGCGCCAGCAGCCCCACAGGGAGCCGAACGGGCTACACCTTC
few,TRBJ1-1,.,TRBV5-1,CASSSTTGFNTEAFF,TGCGCCAGCAGCTCGACAACAGGGTTCAACACTGAAGCTTTCTTT
.,TRBJ2-5,TRBD1,TRBV5-1,CASSWTGGEETQYF,TGCGCCAGCAGCTGGACAGGGGGCGAAGAGACCCAGTACTTC
.,TRBJ2-5,TRBD1,TRBV7-9,CASSIWGQGPETQYF,TGTGCCAGCAGCATATGGGGACAGGGGCCGGAGACCCAGTACTTC
.,TRBJ2-2,TRBD2,TRBV5-1,CASSLLAGGNTGELFF,TGCGCCAGCAGCCTATTAGCGGGGGGGAACACCGGGGAGCTGTTTTTT
.,TRBJ2-4,TRBD1,TRBV5-1,CASSFNPQGAENIQYF,TGCGCCAGCAGCTTTAACCCACAGGGGGCGGAGAACATTCAGTACTTC
few,TRBJ2-2,TRBD2,TRBV18,CASSPGGLAITGELFF,TGTGCCAGCTCACCTGGGGGACTAGCGATCACCGGGGAGCTGTTTTTT
.,TRBJ2-1,.,TRBV6-4,CASSVEEADSNEQFF,TGTGCCAGCAGTGTTGAGGAAGCGGACAGCAATGAGCAGTTCTTC
.,TRBJ2-7,.,TRBV7-8,CASSSRGGSYEQYF,TGTGCCAGCAGCTCCAGGGGTGGCTCCTACGAGCAGTACTTC
.,TRBJ1-5,.,TRBV11-2,CASSPSILSNQPQHF,TGTGCCAGCAGCCCTAGTATATTAAGCAATCAGCCCCAGCATTTT
.,TRBJ1-2,.,TRBV9,CASSSPGGAYGYTF,TGTGCCAGCAGCTCACCGGGGGGGGCATATGGCTACACCTTC
.,TRBJ2-2,TRBD2,TRBV11-3,CASSWTSGNTGELFF,TGTGCCAGCAGTTGGACTAGCGGGAACACCGGGGAGCTGTTTTTT
few,TRBJ1-6,.,TRBV6-5,CASSNRDYNSPLHF,TGTGCCAGCAGTAACCGGGACTATAATTCACCCCTCCACTTT
.,TRBJ2-7,.,TRBV7-9,CSSSFRFYEQYF,TGTTCCAGCAGCTTTCGGTTCTACGAGCAGTACTTC
.,TRBJ2-1,.,TRBV30,CAWSILSRGTYANNEQFF,TGTGCCTGGAGTATTCTGTCTCGGGGAACGTATGCCAACAATGAGCAGTTCTTC
.,TRBJ1-4,TRBD1,TRBV5-1,CASSRQGATNEKLFF,TGCGCCAGCAGTAGACAGGGGGCAACTAATGAAAAACTGTTTTTT
.,TRBJ2-7,.,TRBV7-9,CSSSLGRDYEQYF,TGTTCCAGCAGCTTAGGCAGGGACTACGAGCAGTACTTC